The clone carrying this T cell receptor (beta chain) has a single count. Its antigen is not known. TCRdb re-called clones from the PCR reads using MiXCR. The sample carries tens of thousands of clones, 24% recorded once. Every patient was untreated before thyroid surgery. The CDR3 has 15 amino acids. Trimming cost V 7 bases and J 8 bases; bases outside gene matches: 12. The germline CDR1 and CDR2 sequences are GTSNPN and SVGIG (reference sequence). This specimen comes from a study of metastatic and nonmetastatic thyroid tumors. Turning to the study itself: Malignant and benign thyroid patients had repertoires compared in peripheral blood and tumor or nodule tissue. Study-wide findings and caveats: Malignant thyroid tumors reportedly had TCR beta diversity that was significantly higher than in benign nodules, in blood and tumor.

Sequenced sample: blood. The gene calls are TRBV30 and TRBJ2-1; 12 bases align to TRBD2. The receptor's source is a male donor with papillary thyroid cancer or a benign thyroid nodule (not recorded which). Some clones in this sample may be carry-over from other donors' samples. This CDR3 is CASSPTSGSSDEQFF. The CDR3 nucleotides read TGTGCCTCTAGCCCGACTAGCGGGAGTTCTGATGAGCAGTTCTTC. The variable domain in full, with the rest retrieved from reference TRBV30 and TRBJ2-1, is SQTIHQWPATLVQPVGSPLSLECTVEGTSNPNLYWYRQAAGRGLQLLFYSVGIGQISSEVPQNLSASRPQDRQFILSSKKLLLSDSGFYLCASSPTSGSSDEQFFGPGTRLTVL.